The rows below give T cell receptor beta chains drawn from one sample of a study of T cell responses to AZD1222 COVID-19 vaccine. Libraries were prepared by immunoSEQ multiplex PCR; TCRdb keeps only in-frame clonotypes and omits some of them. This table holds under 150,000 clones, around 88% found once. The sample consisted of peripheral blood, taken on day 0 of AZD1222 vaccination. These receptors came from an adult in good health. The conserved cysteine and the conserved F or W are not part of the CDR3 here.

V,J,CDR3
TRBV7-8,TRBJ2-2,ASSDRDLNGELF
TRBV28,TRBJ1-1,ASSSTSRGYGTEAF
TRBV3-1/TRBV3-2,TRBJ1-6,ASSPRAGNSPLH
TRBV10-3,TRBJ1-1,AISGAGREAF
TRBV19,TRBJ1-2,ASSIWPSGYT
TRBV3-1/TRBV3-2,TRBJ1-5,ASSQGKGVCQPQH
TRBV19,TRBJ2-4,ASSPLSGTSGGTKNIQY
TRBV7-9,TRBJ1-2,ASSPGTANYGYT
TRBV7-3,TRBJ1-1,ASSSGQGRWTEAF
TRBV5-6,TRBJ2-3,ASSSFGGKDTQY
TRBV5-1,TRBJ1-5,ASSLTGGVQPQH
TRBV15,TRBJ1-5,ATSMGDSSNQPQH
TRBV10-3,TRBJ1-5,AISEATGRGSNQPQH
TRBV12-3/TRBV12-4,TRBJ1-1,ASSPGPTEAF
TRBV2,TRBJ1-1,ASSVQGAMNTEAF
TRBV9,TRBJ2-5,ASSVGNTGGVQETQY
TRBV7-2,TRBJ1-5,ASSLARTDNQPQH
TRBV25-1,TRBJ1-2,ASSDSRAGRSYGYT
TRBV5-4,TRBJ1-3,ASTTAFTRIPGNTIY
TRBV6-1,TRBJ1-1,ASSGVASNTEAF
TRBV4-1,TRBJ1-2,ASSQDRPGGSGYT
TRBV7-9,TRBJ1-1,ASSGQGALNTEAF
TRBV6-2/TRBV6-3,TRBJ2-3,ASSYGGRNTDTQY
TRBV3-1/TRBV3-2,TRBJ1-2,ASSQGSGRNGYT
TRBV27,TRBJ2-1,ASSYGTGYNEQF
TRBV19,TRBJ1-2,ASRAEGQDLFSGYT
TRBV24-1,TRBJ2-5,ATLDDRGETQY
TRBV19,TRBJ2-7,ASSTGLPARALYEQY
TRBV7-9,TRBJ1-1,ASSSPSGQNTEAF
TRBV2,TRBJ1-5,ASSVHAGDNQPQH